Listed here is a single T cell receptor (beta chain). The table came from immunoSEQ multiplex PCR; TCRdb's copy has only in-frame clones and leaves some out. The top ten hold around 3.2% of the sample, which has 150,000 to 200,000 clones, over 70% seen once. The data derive from a study of blood T cell repertoires in COVID-19. Study information: There were acute and convalescent COVID-19 samples, and they came from the United States, Italy and Spain.

V was cut by 0 bases and J by 4 bases, with 7 bases left in between. Germline CDR1 reads LGHDT; CDR2 reads YNNKEL (reference sequence). This CDR3 comprises 13 residues. Cohort 3 recovery required two negative PCRs, clearance, or symptom resolution. The V and J genes are TRBV3-1 (or the pseudogene TRBV3-2) and TRBJ2-7; a weak D match, TRBD2 (5 bases). Specimen: PBMCs or T cells enriched from blood (not recorded which). The TCR was taken from a woman aged 55-69 years who had recovered from COVID-19. The CDR3 reads CASSQDRLYEQYF. The CDR3 DNA sequence: TGTGCCAGCAGCCAAGATAGACTATACGAGCAGTACTTC.